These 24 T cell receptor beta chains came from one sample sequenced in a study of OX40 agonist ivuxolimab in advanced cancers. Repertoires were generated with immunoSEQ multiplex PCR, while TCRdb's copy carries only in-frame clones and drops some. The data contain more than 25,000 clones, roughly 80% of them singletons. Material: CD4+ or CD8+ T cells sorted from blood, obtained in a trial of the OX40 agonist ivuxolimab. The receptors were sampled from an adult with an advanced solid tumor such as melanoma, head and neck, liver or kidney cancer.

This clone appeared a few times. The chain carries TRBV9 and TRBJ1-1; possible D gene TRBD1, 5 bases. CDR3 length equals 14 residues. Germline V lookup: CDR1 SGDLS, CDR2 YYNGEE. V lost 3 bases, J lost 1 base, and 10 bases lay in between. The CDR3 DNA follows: TGTGCCAGCAGCGGAACGGGGGGGAACACTGAAGCTTTCTTT. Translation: CASSGTGGNTEAFF.

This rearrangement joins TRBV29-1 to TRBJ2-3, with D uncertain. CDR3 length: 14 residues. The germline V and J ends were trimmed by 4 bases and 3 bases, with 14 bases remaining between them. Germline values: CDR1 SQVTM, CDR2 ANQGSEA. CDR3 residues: CSVGPELVTDTQYF. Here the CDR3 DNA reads TGCAGCGTTGGCCCCGAGCTAGTGACAGATACGCAGTATTTT.

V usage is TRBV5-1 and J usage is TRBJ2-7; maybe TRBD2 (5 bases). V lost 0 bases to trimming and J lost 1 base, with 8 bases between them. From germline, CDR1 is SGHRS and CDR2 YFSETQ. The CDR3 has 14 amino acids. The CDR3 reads CASSLATGSYEQYF. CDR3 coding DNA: TGCGCCAGCAGCTTGGCCACGGGGTCCTACGAGCAGTACTTC.

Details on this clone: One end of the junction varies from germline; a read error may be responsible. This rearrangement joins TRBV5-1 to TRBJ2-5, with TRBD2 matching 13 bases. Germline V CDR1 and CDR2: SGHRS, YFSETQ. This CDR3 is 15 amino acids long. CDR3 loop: CVSSAGLAGRETQYF. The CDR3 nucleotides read TGCGTCAGCAGCGCGGGACTAGCGGGGAGGGAGACCCAGTACTTC.

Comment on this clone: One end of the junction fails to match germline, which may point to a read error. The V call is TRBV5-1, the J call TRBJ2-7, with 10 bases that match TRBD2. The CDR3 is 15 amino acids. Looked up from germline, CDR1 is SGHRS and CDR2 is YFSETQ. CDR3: CASRSSGRASYEQYF. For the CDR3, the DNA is TGTGCCAGCAGATCTAGCGGGAGAGCATCCTACGAGCAGTACTTC. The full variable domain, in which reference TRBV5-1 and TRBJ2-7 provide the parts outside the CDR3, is KAGVTQTPRYLIKTRGQQVTLSCSPISGHRSVSWYQQTPGQGLQFLFEYFSETQRNKGNFPGRFSGRQFSNSRSEMNVSTLELGDSALYLCASRSSGRASYEQYFGPGTRLTVT.

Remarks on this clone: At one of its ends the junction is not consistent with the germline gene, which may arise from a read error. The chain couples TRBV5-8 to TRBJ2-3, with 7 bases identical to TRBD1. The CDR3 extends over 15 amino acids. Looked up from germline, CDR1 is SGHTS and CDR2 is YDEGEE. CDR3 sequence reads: CASSAGTAITDTQYF. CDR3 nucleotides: TGCGCCAGCAGCGCCGGGACAGCAATCACAGATACGCAGTATTTT.

The chain's CDR3 is CASSFSRGSYEQYF. CDR3 nucleotide sequence: TGTGCCAGCAGCTTTAGCAGGGGCTCCTACGAGCAGTACTTC. The chain has TRBV7-2 and TRBJ2-7, with D perhaps TRBD1 (6 bases). This CDR3 contains 14 residues. CDR1 is SGHTA and CDR2 is FQGNSA in the germline V gene. Trimming removed 3 bases from V and 0 bases from J, with 9 bases in between.

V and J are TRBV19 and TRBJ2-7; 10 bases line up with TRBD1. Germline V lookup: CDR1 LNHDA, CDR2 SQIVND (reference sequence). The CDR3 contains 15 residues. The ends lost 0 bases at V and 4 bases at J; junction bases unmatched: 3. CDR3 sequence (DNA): TGTGCCAGTAGTATAGAAGACAGGGGGCTGTACGAGCAGTACTTC. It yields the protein CASSIEDRGLYEQYF.

The CDR3: CASSLAGGGETQYF. The CDR3 nucleotides are TGTGCCAGCAGCTTAGCGGGCGGGGGAGAGACCCAGTACTTC. V usage is TRBV7-6 and J usage is TRBJ2-5; 7 bases agree with TRBD2. The CDR3 is made up of 14 amino acids. Looked up from germline, CDR1 is SGHVS and CDR2 is FNYEAQ. V shed 0 bases, J shed 4 bases, and the junction held 2 bases outside the gene matches.

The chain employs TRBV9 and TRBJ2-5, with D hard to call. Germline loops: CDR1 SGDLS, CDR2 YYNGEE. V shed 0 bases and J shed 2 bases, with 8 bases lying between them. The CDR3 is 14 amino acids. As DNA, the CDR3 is TGTGCCAGCAGCGTAGGCCAGATTCAAGAGACCCAGTACTTC. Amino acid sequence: CASSVGQIQETQYF.

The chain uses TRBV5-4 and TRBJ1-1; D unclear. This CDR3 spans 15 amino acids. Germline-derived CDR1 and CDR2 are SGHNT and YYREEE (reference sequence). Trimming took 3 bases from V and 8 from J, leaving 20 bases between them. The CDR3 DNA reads TGTGCCAGCAGCTATGGAAGGGTGGAGCATGGGGAAGCTTTCTTT. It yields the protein CASSYGRVEHGEAFF.

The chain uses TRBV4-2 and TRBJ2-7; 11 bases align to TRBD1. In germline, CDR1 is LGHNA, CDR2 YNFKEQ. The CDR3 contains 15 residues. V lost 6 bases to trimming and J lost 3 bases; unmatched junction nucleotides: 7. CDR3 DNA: TGTGCCAGCAGTTACTCCGGGACAGGGGGCTACGAGCAGTACTTC. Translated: CASSYSGTGGYEQYF.

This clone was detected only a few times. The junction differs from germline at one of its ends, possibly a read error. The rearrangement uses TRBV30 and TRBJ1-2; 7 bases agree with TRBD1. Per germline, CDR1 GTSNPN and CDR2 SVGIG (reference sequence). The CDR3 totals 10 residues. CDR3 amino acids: CAWREKGAAF. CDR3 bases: TGTGCCTGGAGAGAAAAGGGGGCCGCCTTC.

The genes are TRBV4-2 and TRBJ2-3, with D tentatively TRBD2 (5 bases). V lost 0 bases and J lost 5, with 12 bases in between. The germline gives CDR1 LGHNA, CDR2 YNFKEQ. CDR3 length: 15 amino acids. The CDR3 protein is CASSQENPEEDTQYF. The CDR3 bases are TGTGCCAGCAGCCAAGAAAACCCGGAGGAAGATACGCAGTATTTT.

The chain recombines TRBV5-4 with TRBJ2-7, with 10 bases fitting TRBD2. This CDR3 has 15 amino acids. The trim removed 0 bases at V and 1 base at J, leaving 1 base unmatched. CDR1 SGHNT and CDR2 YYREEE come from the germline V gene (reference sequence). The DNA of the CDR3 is TGTGCCAGCAGCTTGGCAGCGGGAGGGTCCTACGAGCAGTACTTC. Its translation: CASSLAAGGSYEQYF. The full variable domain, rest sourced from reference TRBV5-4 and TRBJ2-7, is ETGVTQSPTHLIKTRGQQVTLRCSSQSGHNTVSWYQQALGQGPQFIFQYYREEENGRGNFPPRFSGLQFPNYSSELNVNALELDDSALYLCASSLAAGGSYEQYFGPGTRLTVT.

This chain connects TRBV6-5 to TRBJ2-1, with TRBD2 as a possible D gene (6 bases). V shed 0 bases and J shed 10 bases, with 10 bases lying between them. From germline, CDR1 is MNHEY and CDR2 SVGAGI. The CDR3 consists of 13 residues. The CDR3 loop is CASSYSRRDEQFF. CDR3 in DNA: TGTGCCAGCAGTTACTCGCGGCGGGACGAGCAGTTCTTC.

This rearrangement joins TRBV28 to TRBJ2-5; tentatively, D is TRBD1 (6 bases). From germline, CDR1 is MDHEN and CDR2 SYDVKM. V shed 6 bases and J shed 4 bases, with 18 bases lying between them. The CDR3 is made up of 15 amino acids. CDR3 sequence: CASSATGAAGETQYF. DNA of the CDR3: TGTGCCAGCAGCGCGACAGGTGCGGCAGGAGAGACCCAGTACTTC.

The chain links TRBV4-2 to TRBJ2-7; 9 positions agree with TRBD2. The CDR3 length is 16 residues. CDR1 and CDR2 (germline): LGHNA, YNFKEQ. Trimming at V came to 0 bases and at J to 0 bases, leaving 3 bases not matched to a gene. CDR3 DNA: TGTGCCAGCAGCCAAGAAAGTAGCGGGAGCTCCTACGAGCAGTACTTC. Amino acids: CASSQESSGSSYEQYF.

CDR3 amino acids: CASSLIQRGQPQHF. The CDR3 DNA reads TGTGCCAGCAGTTTGATACAGAGGGGTCAGCCCCAGCATTTT. J is TRBJ1-5 and V is TRBV27; a weak D match, TRBD1 (5 bases). The length of the CDR3 is 14 residues. V was cut by 3 bases and J by 6 bases, with 12 bases left in between. Germline V gene lookup returns CDR1 MNHEY and CDR2 SMNVEV (reference sequence).

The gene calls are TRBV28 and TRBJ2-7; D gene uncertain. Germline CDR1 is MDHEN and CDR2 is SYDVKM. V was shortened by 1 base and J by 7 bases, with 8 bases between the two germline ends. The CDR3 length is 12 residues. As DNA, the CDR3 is TGTGCCAGCAGTTTATTCAGCCTGGAGCAGTACTTC. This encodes CASSLFSLEQYF.

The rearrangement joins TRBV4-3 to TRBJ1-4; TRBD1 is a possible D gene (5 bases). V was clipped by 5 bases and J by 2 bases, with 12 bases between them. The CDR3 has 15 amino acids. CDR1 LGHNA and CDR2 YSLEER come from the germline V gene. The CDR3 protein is CASSYGTSTNEKLFF. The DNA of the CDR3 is TGCGCCAGCAGCTACGGGACTTCGACTAATGAAAAACTGTTTTTT.

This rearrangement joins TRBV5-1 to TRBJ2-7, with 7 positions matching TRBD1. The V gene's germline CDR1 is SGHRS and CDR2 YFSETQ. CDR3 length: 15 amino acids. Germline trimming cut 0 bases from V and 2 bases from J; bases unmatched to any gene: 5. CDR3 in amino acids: CASSLDRGLTYEQYF. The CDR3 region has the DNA TGCGCCAGCAGCTTGGACAGGGGTCTCACCTACGAGCAGTACTTC.

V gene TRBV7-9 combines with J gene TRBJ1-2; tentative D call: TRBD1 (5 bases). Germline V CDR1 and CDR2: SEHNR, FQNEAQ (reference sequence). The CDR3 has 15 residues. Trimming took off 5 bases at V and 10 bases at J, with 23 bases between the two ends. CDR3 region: CASSLPLGPRLVYTF. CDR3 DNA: TGTGCCAGCAGCCTCCCCTTGGGACCTCGCCTTGTCTACACCTTC.

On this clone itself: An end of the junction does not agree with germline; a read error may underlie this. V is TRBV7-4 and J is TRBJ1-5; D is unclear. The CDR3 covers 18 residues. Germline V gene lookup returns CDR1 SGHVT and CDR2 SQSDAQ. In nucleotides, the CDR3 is TGTGCCAGAAGCTTAGCGGTAAGGGATGAGAAGGGCAATCAGCCCCAGCATTTT. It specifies CARSLAVRDEKGNQPQHF.